The 18 T cell receptor beta chains below all came from one sample that was sequenced in a study of OX40 agonist ivuxolimab in advanced cancers. The library was produced with the immunoSEQ multiplex PCR assay. In its TCRdb copy, this immuneACCESS table keeps in-frame sequences only and misses some clones. Where compared with another copy, unresolved V genes explain less than half of these, and the others have no known cause. This sample gives 45,000 to 55,000 clones in total; 84% of them show up just once. The top ten constitute about 1.5% of the sample. The specimen was CD4+ or CD8+ T cells sorted from blood, collected in a trial of the OX40 agonist ivuxolimab. The receptors shown here come from an adult with an advanced solid tumor such as melanoma, head and neck, liver or kidney cancer.

This clone is a singleton in its sample. The chain is built from TRBV6-5 and TRBJ2-7; TRBD2 matches 11 bases. The CDR3 covers 15 residues. J was trimmed by 2 bases and V by 6 bases; bases with no gene match: 6. The germline CDR1 and CDR2 sequences are MNHEY and SVGAGI. The CDR3 is CASSLGLAGPYEQYF. The CDR3 DNA is TGTGCCAGCAGCCTCGGACTAGCGGGCCCCTACGAGCAGTACTTC.

The CDR3, as DNA: TGTGCCTGGAGTACAGGCTCTGGAAACACCATATATTTT. Translation gives CAWSTGSGNTIYF. The chain joins TRBV30 to TRBJ1-3; D is possibly TRBD1 (5 bases). Germline values: CDR1 GTSNPN, CDR2 SVGIG (reference sequence). This CDR3 has 13 amino acids. The ends were cut back, 2 bases at V and 0 bases at J, with 5 bases in the middle.

The rearrangement uses TRBV28 and TRBJ2-7, with a possible D match to TRBD1 (6 bases). Trimming stripped 2 bases from V and 0 bases from J, with 14 bases between. The CDR3 is 16 amino acids. Germline CDR1 MDHEN, CDR2 SYDVKM. Written as DNA, the CDR3 is TGTGCCAGCAGTTTACCCCGGGACATAAGCTCCTACGAGCAGTACTTC. It specifies CASSLPRDISSYEQYF.

This chain links TRBV28 with TRBJ2-7; D ambiguous. This CDR3 has 15 residues. Per the germline V gene, CDR1 is MDHEN and CDR2 is SYDVKM. V lost 5 bases to trimming and J lost 2 bases, with 16 bases between them. The CDR3 coding sequence is TGTGCCAGCAGTCCTCCACGACTGATAACCTACGAGCAGTACTTC. Amino acids: CASSPPRLITYEQYF.

In its sample, this clone was seen a few times. The chain employs TRBV27 and TRBJ2-1; D tentatively fits TRBD1 or TRBD2 (5 bases each). The CDR3 spans 14 residues. Germline values: CDR1 MNHEY, CDR2 SMNVEV (reference sequence). V lost 7 bases, J lost 8 bases, and 18 bases lay in between. Here the CDR3 reads CASKSVLQGDEQFF. The DNA of the CDR3 is TGTGCCAGCAAATCGGTTCTCCAGGGAGATGAGCAGTTCTTC.

The rearrangement links TRBV5-5 to TRBJ1-3, with 8 bases that match TRBD1. With V trimmed by 1 base and J by 0 bases, 3 bases remained unmatched. Germline CDR1 and CDR2: SGHKS and YYEKEE (reference sequence). CDR3 length: 16 residues. CDR3 region: CASSLQGQVSGNTIYF. The CDR3 DNA is TGTGCCAGCAGCTTGCAGGGACAGGTCTCTGGAAACACCATATATTTT.

This clone turned up a few times. The CDR3 DNA follows: TGCAGTGCTGAGTCTCCAGAGACCCAGTACTTC. It is translated as CSAESPETQYF. The chain couples TRBV20-1 to TRBJ2-5, with D unclear. V was pared by 5 bases and J by 4 bases, with 8 bases between. The CDR3 totals 11 residues. Germline lookup yields CDR1 DFQATT and CDR2 SNEGSKA (reference sequence).

The chain combines TRBV2 with TRBJ1-5; the match to TRBD1 covers 8 bases. CDR1 and CDR2 from the germline V gene are SNHLY and FYNNEI. The CDR3 is made up of 15 amino acids. Losses at the gene ends were 6 bases for V and 5 bases for J; bases not matched to a gene: 9. The CDR3, as DNA: TGTGCCAGCAGCCGTGGACAGGGAAGGGATCAGCCCCAGCATTTT. It yields the protein CASSRGQGRDQPQHF.

The chain has TRBV28 and TRBJ1-5; 7 nucleotides match TRBD1. CDR1 MDHEN and CDR2 SYDVKM come from the germline V gene. CDR3 length equals 17 residues. V lost 5 bases, J lost 1 base, and 11 bases stayed unmatched. This CDR3 is CASSIRDSLRSNQPQHF. Here the CDR3 DNA reads TGTGCCAGCAGTATCAGGGACAGCCTTAGGAGCAATCAGCCCCAGCATTTT.

This clone was counted a single time. The chain employs TRBV28 and TRBJ1-3; 8 positions agree with TRBD1. Germline V gene lookup returns CDR1 MDHEN and CDR2 SYDVKM. J gave up 0 bases and V 4 bases, and 14 bases lay outside the gene matches. CDR3 length equals 19 residues. In DNA form, the CDR3 reads TGTGCCAGCAGTTCACCACCGGGACAGGTGACCTTCTCTGGAAACACCATATATTTT. Protein sequence: CASSSPPGQVTFSGNTIYF. Variable domain in full (rest from reference TRBV28 and TRBJ1-3): DVKVTQSSRYLVKRTGEKVFLECVQDMDHENMFWYRQDPGLGLRLIYFSYDVKMKEKGDIPEGYSVSREKKERFSLILESASTNQTSMYLCASSSPPGQVTFSGNTIYFGEGSWLTVV.

V gene TRBV19 combines with J gene TRBJ2-3, with D possibly matching TRBD2 (5 bases). Looked up from germline, CDR1 is LNHDA and CDR2 is SQIVND (reference sequence). CDR3 length equals 13 residues. Trimming took off 7 bases at V and 1 base at J, with 9 bases between the two ends. CDR3 in DNA: TGTGCCAGTAAAAGGCGGGGCACAGATACGCAGTATTTT. Residues: CASKRRGTDTQYF.

This sequence joins TRBV5-8 and TRBJ2-3; D is ambiguous. Germline assignment: CDR1 SGHTS and CDR2 YDEGEE. The CDR3 length is 16 residues. Trimming cost V 2 bases and J 0 bases, with 13 bases left between them. In DNA form, the CDR3 reads TGTGCCAGCAGCTTCCACGGAGACCTTAGCACAGATACGCAGTATTTT. Protein product: CASSFHGDLSTDTQYF.

This CDR3 is CASSPQPTPNEKLFF. The CDR3 DNA reads as TGTGCCAGCTCACCCCAGCCCACCCCTAATGAAAAACTGTTTTTT. This rearrangement joins TRBV18 to TRBJ1-4; D is uncertain. The CDR3 extends over 15 amino acids. CDR1 KGHSH and CDR2 LQKENI come from the germline V gene. The germline V and J ends were trimmed by 3 bases and 3 bases, with 11 bases remaining between them.

The rearrangement uses TRBV10-2 and TRBJ1-1, with D tentatively TRBD1 (6 bases). CDR3 size: 14 residues. Trimming left V 6 bases short and J 6 bases short, with 17 bases between. Germline V CDR1 and CDR2: WSHSY, SAAADI. CDR3 sequence reads: CASRPGEASPEAFF. DNA for the CDR3: TGCGCCAGCAGACCAGGGGAGGCAAGCCCTGAAGCTTTCTTT.

The V and J genes are TRBV29-1 and TRBJ1-5; D may be TRBD1 (5 bases). This CDR3 has 13 residues. Germline V CDR1 and CDR2: SQVTM, ANQGSEA. Trimming left V 4 bases short and J 4 bases short, with 11 bases between. The CDR3 here is CSVGGRGNQPQHF. The CDR3 nucleotides are TGCAGCGTTGGTGGTAGGGGAAATCAGCCCCAGCATTTT.

This clone has just a few counts. V and J are TRBV6-5 and TRBJ1-5; TRBD1 aligns across 8 bases. The CDR3 runs to 12 residues. CDR1 is MNHEY, CDR2 SVGAGI, per germline. Germline trimming cut 6 bases from V and 11 bases from J; bases unmatched to any gene: 6. The CDR3: CASRDRVGAQHF. As DNA, the CDR3 is TGTGCCAGCAGGGACAGGGTAGGAGCCCAGCATTTT.

The gene calls are TRBV27 and TRBJ2-1, with D possibly being TRBD1 (7 bases). In germline, CDR1 is MNHEY, CDR2 SMNVEV (reference sequence). CDR3 length: 15 amino acids. V was shortened by 2 bases and J by 6 bases, with 14 bases between the two germline ends. The CDR3 region has the DNA TGTGCCAGCAGTTTACAGGGGGGCTGGGGCAATGAGCAGTTCTTC. Translated: CASSLQGGWGNEQFF.

This rearrangement joins TRBV19 to TRBJ1-4; D remains unclear. Trimming removed 7 bases from V and 4 bases from J, with 16 bases in between. Per the germline V gene, CDR1 is LNHDA and CDR2 is SQIVND (reference sequence). This CDR3 region has 15 residues. DNA for the CDR3: TGTGCCAGTACCTCGGGGTGGGGTGATAATGAAAAACTGTTTTTT. It specifies CASTSGWGDNEKLFF.